Listed here are 22 T cell receptor beta chains from one sample, sequenced in a study of Ad26.COV2.S vaccination and SARS-CoV-2 variants. Repertoires were generated with immunoSEQ multiplex PCR, while TCRdb's copy carries only in-frame clones and drops some. Of hundreds of thousands of clones detected, roughly 84% appear once; the ten largest clones hold roughly 3.1%. Treatment here: approximately 18 received Ad26.COV2.S at low or high dose, single or two shots; 5 received placebo; per-sample allocation not given. Sample collection was performed on day 63 after the first vaccine or placebo injection. The input for sequencing was peripheral blood, taken in a trial of Ad26.COV2.S vaccine versus placebo. The receptor source for this set is a person aged 18 to 65 who received the Ad26.COV2.S COVID-19 vaccine or a placebo.

This clone was observed a single time. The V and J genes are TRBV5-6 and TRBJ1-3; 7 nucleotides align to TRBD1. With 4 bases clipped from V and 2 bases from J, the junction kept 6 bases outside the gene matches. Looked up from germline, CDR1 is SGHDT and CDR2 is YYEEEE. The CDR3 runs 15 residues. The CDR3 spells CASSTTGTAGNTIYF. The CDR3 DNA reads TGTGCCAGCAGCACGACCGGGACAGCTGGAAACACCATATATTTT.

J is TRBJ1-2 and V is TRBV28, with unresolved D. V was cut by 10 bases and J by 2 bases, with 8 bases left in between. This CDR3 comprises 11 residues. Germline V lookup: CDR1 MDHEN, CDR2 SYDVKM. The CDR3 region is CATLTNYGYTF. Here the CDR3 DNA reads TGTGCCACCCTAACAAACTATGGCTACACCTTC.

The chain couples TRBV4-1 to TRBJ1-6; TRBD1 matches at 7 bases. Trimming removed 3 bases from V and 5 bases from J; junction bases left unmatched: 4. CDR3 length: 15 residues. CDR1 MGHRA and CDR2 YSYEKL come from the germline V gene. The CDR3 sequence: CASSHPTGNNSPLHF. The CDR3 nucleotides read TGCGCCAGCAGCCACCCGACAGGGAATAATTCACCCCTCCACTTT.

The chain recombines TRBV4-3 with TRBJ2-7; D is unclear. The germline V gene encodes CDR1 LGHNA and CDR2 YSLEER. Trimming cost V 0 bases and J 4 bases, with 10 bases left between them. This CDR3 comprises 14 residues. CDR3 sequence reads: CASSQDMVNYEQYF. The CDR3 nucleotides are TGCGCCAGCAGCCAAGATATGGTAAATTACGAGCAGTACTTC.

V gene TRBV18 combines with J gene TRBJ2-7, with 9 nucleotides matching TRBD2. This CDR3 has 14 residues. Germline V gene lookup returns CDR1 KGHSH and CDR2 LQKENI. V lost 3 bases to trimming and J lost 6 bases; unmatched junction nucleotides: 6. The chain's CDR3 is CASSPPGLAAEQYF. CDR3 coding DNA: TGTGCCAGCTCACCGCCGGGACTAGCAGCCGAGCAGTACTTC.

This chain uses TRBV4-3 with TRBJ1-4; weak D call: TRBD1 (5 bases). Trimming pared 1 base from V and 8 bases from J, leaving 17 bases between. There are 16 residues in the CDR3. CDR1 and CDR2 from the germline V gene are LGHNA and YSLEER. The CDR3, as DNA: TGCGCCAGCAGCCAAGGTGGGGGACTGCGGGTAGAAAAACTGTTTTTT. Its translation is CASSQGGGLRVEKLFF.

This chain links TRBV7-2 with TRBJ2-5, with TRBD2 as a possible D gene (6 bases). The CDR3 sequence is 14 residues long. Per germline, CDR1 SGHTA and CDR2 FQGNSA. V was cut by 1 base and J by 1 base, with 7 bases left in between. CDR3 bases: TGTGCCAGCAGCTTAGTAGCGGTCCAAGAGACCCAGTACTTC. This sequence encodes CASSLVAVQETQYF.

The rearrangement joins TRBV13 to TRBJ2-5, with TRBD2 identical over 8 bases. With 4 bases clipped from V and 3 bases from J, the junction kept 7 bases outside the gene matches. The germline CDR1 and CDR2 sequences are PRHDT and FYEKMQ (reference sequence). The CDR3 consists of 15 residues. The CDR3 region has the DNA TGTGCCAGCAGCTCACCTAGCGGGTTGGAAGAGACCCAGTACTTC. Its protein is CASSSPSGLEETQYF.

The chain links TRBV7-3 to TRBJ2-7; 7 bases agree with TRBD1. V lost 0 bases and J lost 5; bases outside the gene matches: 13. This CDR3 contains 17 residues. The germline V gene has CDR1 SGHTA and CDR2 FQGTGA. CDR3 sequence reads: CASSLTSLAGGIHEQYF. In nucleotides, the CDR3 is TGTGCCAGCAGCTTAACCTCCCTGGCAGGGGGTATCCACGAGCAGTACTTC.

The gene calls are TRBV11-2 and TRBJ2-3; the match to TRBD2 covers 7 bases. The CDR3 spans 15 residues. Trimming took 3 bases from V and 0 from J; bases not matched to a gene: 3. The germline V gene has CDR1 SGHAT and CDR2 FQNNGV. CDR3 in DNA: TGTGCCAGCAGCTTTAGCGGGCAAAGCACAGATACGCAGTATTTT. It translates to CASSFSGQSTDTQYF.

The chain recombines TRBV3-1 (or the pseudogene TRBV3-2) with TRBJ1-6; the match to TRBD1 covers 7 bases. CDR1 and CDR2 from the germline V gene are LGHDT and YNNKEL (reference sequence). The length of the CDR3 is 15 residues. J gave up 10 bases and V 10 bases, and 16 bases lay outside the gene matches. The CDR3: CATAPGLEGGSPLHF. The CDR3 DNA reads as TGTGCCACAGCCCCGGGCCTCGAAGGGGGCTCACCCCTCCACTTT.

V usage is TRBV4-3 and J usage is TRBJ1-6, with 8 bases aligning to TRBD1. Germline V gene lookup returns CDR1 LGHNA and CDR2 YSLEER. The J segment lost 11 bases and the V segment lost 2 bases, leaving 11 bases of the junction unmatched. This CDR3 is 16 amino acids long. The CDR3 sequence: CASSQKGQGRRTPLHF. CDR3 sequence (DNA): TGCGCCAGCAGCCAAAAAGGACAGGGTAGGAGGACACCCCTCCACTTT.

This clone was detected only a few times. The chain employs TRBV9 and TRBJ1-1; TRBD1 might be the D (5 bases). Germline CDR1 reads SGDLS; CDR2 reads YYNGEE. V shed 1 base and J shed 0 bases, with 13 bases lying between them. The CDR3 totals 16 residues. The CDR3 nucleotides are TGTGCCAGCAGCGTAAGCGGGAGGGGAATGAACACTGAAGCTTTCTTT. This codes for CASSVSGRGMNTEAFF.

The V and J genes are TRBV9 and TRBJ1-1; D ambiguous. The CDR3 is 14 amino acids. Trimming took off 6 bases at V and 2 bases at J, with 14 bases between the two ends. CDR1 and CDR2 from the germline V gene are SGDLS and YYNGEE. The DNA for the CDR3 is TGTGCCAGCACCCCGGGTGAGCGAAACACTGAAGCTTTCTTT. Protein product: CASTPGERNTEAFF.

This clone came up many times. The gene calls are TRBV9 and TRBJ1-1; 8 positions match TRBD1. V lost 4 bases, J lost 6 bases, and 11 bases stayed unmatched. The CDR3 runs to 15 residues. Germline V CDR1 and CDR2: SGDLS, YYNGEE. The CDR3 region has the DNA TGTGCCAGCAGCTCGCCGACAGGGGTATCCGCTGAAGCTTTCTTT. The encoded protein is CASSSPTGVSAEAFF. Complete variable domain (other parts from reference TRBV9 and TRBJ1-1): DSGVTQTPKHLITATGQRVTLRCSPRSGDLSVYWYQQSLDQGLQFLIQYYNGEERAKGNILERFSAQQFPDLHSELNLSSLELGDSALYFCASSSPTGVSAEAFFGQGTRLTVV.

The chain combines TRBV5-1 with TRBJ1-2, with 8 bases fitting TRBD1. This CDR3 contains 17 residues. CDR1 SGHRS and CDR2 YFSETQ come from the germline V gene. V dropped 0 bases and J dropped 3; count of bases not matched to a gene: 10. The CDR3 region is CASSLASRTGTDYGYTF. CDR3 coding DNA: TGCGCCAGCAGCTTGGCCTCTCGGACAGGGACAGACTATGGCTACACCTTC.

There are a few counts of this clone. This sequence joins TRBV4-1 and TRBJ2-7; 10 nucleotides align to TRBD2. J lost 0 bases, V lost 0 bases, and 5 bases had no gene match. This CDR3 contains 17 residues. The germline CDR1 and CDR2 sequences are MGHRA and YSYEKL. CDR3 sequence: CASSQDEAGGPSYEQYF. CDR3 coding DNA: TGCGCCAGCAGCCAAGATGAAGCGGGGGGGCCCTCCTACGAGCAGTACTTC.

The chain has TRBV15 and TRBJ1-5; perhaps TRBD1 as D (5 bases). The germline V gene encodes CDR1 LNHNV and CDR2 YYDKDF (reference sequence). This CDR3 region has 14 residues. V was pared by 6 bases and J by 3 bases, with 12 bases between. CDR3 region: CATSTGPVNQPQHF. CDR3 DNA: TGTGCCACCAGTACGGGGCCGGTCAATCAGCCCCAGCATTTT.

CDR3 DNA sequence: TGTGCCAGCAGCTTGCAACGTAGACTCGGGACAGCCTCCCCTAGCACAGATACGCAGTATTTT. Translating gives CASSLQRRLGTASPSTDTQYF. The chain has TRBV7-3 and TRBJ2-3; 7 bases are shared with TRBD1. Germline trimming cut 3 bases from V and 0 bases from J; bases unmatched to any gene: 21. The CDR3 length is 21 residues. Germline-derived CDR1 and CDR2 are SGHTA and FQGTGA.

In its sample, this clone was seen a few times. The V call is TRBV2, the J call TRBJ1-3; D remains unclear. The V gene lost 1 base and the J gene lost 1 base, with 8 bases spanning the gap. This CDR3 is built from 15 residues. The germline V gene has CDR1 SNHLY and CDR2 FYNNEI. The CDR3 loop reads CASSEVGGSGNTIYF. The CDR3 DNA is TGTGCCAGCAGTGAAGTCGGTGGGTCTGGAAACACCATATATTTT.

The V and J genes are TRBV3-1 (or the pseudogene TRBV3-2) and TRBJ2-5, with a weak D call TRBD2 (6 bases). Germline CDR1 reads LGHDT; CDR2 reads YNNKEL (reference sequence). V was trimmed by 4 bases and J by 2 bases, leaving 17 bases between them. This CDR3 has 16 amino acids. CDR3 region: CASSLRIGGPQETQYF. The CDR3 DNA reads as TGTGCCAGCAGCCTCCGTATTGGAGGGCCGCAAGAGACCCAGTACTTC.

The chain is built from TRBV28 and TRBJ1-2; 7 bases are a match to TRBD1. CDR1 is MDHEN and CDR2 is SYDVKM in the germline V gene. The junction had 9 bases not matched to a gene; V was cut back by 4 bases and J by 7 bases. The length of the CDR3 is 14 residues. CDR3 nucleotides: TGTGCCAGCAGTTCCCAAACAGGGGCTGGTGGCTACACCTTC. This sequence encodes CASSSQTGAGGYTF.